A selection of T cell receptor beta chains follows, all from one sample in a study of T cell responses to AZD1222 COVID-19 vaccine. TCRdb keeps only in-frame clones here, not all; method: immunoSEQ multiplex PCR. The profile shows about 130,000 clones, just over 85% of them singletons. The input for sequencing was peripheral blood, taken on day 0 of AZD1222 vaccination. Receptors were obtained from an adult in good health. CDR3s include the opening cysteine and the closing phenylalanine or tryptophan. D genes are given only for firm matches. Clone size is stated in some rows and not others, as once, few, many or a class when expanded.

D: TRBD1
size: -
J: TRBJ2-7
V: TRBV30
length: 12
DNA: TGTGCCCGCCGGGACAGTCCCTACGAGCAGTACTTC
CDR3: CARRDSPYEQYF

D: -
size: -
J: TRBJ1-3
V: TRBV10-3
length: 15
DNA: TGTGCCATGACTGGAGGCAGGGGCTCTGGAAACACCATATATTTT
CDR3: CAMTGGRGSGNTIYF

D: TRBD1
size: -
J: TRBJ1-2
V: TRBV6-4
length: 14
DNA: TGTGCCAGCAGTCGGGACAGTAATTTCTATGGCTACACCTTC
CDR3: CASSRDSNFYGYTF

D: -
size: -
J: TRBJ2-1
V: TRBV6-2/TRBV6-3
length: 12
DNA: TGTGCCAGCAGCCCATCTAGCATCGAGCAGTTCTTC
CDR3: CASSPSSIEQFF

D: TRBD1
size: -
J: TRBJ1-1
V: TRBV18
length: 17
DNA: TGTGCCAGCTCACCACTGGGACAGGGGGCTAGCGGCACTGAAGCTTTCTTT
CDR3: CASSPLGQGASGTEAFF

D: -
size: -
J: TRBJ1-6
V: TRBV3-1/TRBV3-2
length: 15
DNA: TGTGCCAGCAGCCCGGACAGCTCCTATAATTCACCCCTCCACTTT
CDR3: CASSPDSSYNSPLHF

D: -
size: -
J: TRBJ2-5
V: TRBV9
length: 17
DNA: TGTGCCAGCAGCCCGTTAGGGGTGACAGGCGCCCAAGAGACCCAGTACTTC
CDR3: CASSPLGVTGAQETQYF

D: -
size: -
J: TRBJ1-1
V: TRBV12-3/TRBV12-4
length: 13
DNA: TGTGCCAGCAGTATCTCAGGGCGAACTGAAGCTTTCTTT
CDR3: CASSISGRTEAFF

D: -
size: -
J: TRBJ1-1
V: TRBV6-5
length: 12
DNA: TGTGCCAGCAGTAATGGCTGCACTGAAGCTTTCTTT
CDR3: CASSNGCTEAFF

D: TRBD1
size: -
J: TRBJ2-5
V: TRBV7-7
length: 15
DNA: TGTGCTAGCAGCTCCTCTACAGGGGCTCGGGTGACCCAGTACTTC
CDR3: CASSSSTGARVTQYF

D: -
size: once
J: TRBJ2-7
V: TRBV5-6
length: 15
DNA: TGTGCCAGCAGACAGTTGGCAGGGGACATGGACGAGCAGTACTTC
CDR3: CASRQLAGDMDEQYF

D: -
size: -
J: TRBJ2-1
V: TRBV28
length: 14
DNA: TGTGCCAGCAGTTTATCCAGGGTGGCCAATGAGCAGTTCTTC
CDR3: CASSLSRVANEQFF

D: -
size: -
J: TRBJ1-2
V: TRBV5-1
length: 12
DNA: TGCGCCAGCATGGCAGGGTTATATGGCTACACCTTC
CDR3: CASMAGLYGYTF

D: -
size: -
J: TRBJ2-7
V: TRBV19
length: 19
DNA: TGTGCCAGTTGTACGCCTAGGGCAGGGGCCCCCGATGCGGCCTACGAGCAGTACTTC
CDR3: CASCTPRAGAPDAAYEQYF

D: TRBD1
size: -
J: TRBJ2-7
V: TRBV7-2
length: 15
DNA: TGTGCCAGCAGCTTCTGGGGACAGGGGGTTTACGAGCAGTACTTC
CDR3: CASSFWGQGVYEQYF

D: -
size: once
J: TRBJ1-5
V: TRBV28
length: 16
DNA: TGTGCCAGCAGGGCTCGATTTCGGGGAGGCGATCAGCCCCAGCATTTT
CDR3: CASRARFRGGDQPQHF